Presented here are 20 T cell receptor beta chains from one specimen sequenced in a study of identical twins. TCRdb passed the 5' RACE reads through MiXCR, listing each CDR3 protein once. The data hold about 660,000 distinct CDR3 sequences, with over 8.5% observed a single time. The sample was also linked to a second study, of yellow fever vaccine responses in identical twins.

What was sequenced was PBMCs. The receptor set was obtained from a woman younger than 35 in good health.

This sequence joins TRBV27 and TRBJ2-2; D unresolved. This CDR3 is built from 15 residues. V lost 3 bases and J 2 bases, leaving 10 bases between the germline ends. Germline V gene sequence: CDR1 MNHEY, CDR2 SMNVEV (reference sequence). The CDR3 loop is CASSFTATNTGELFF. The CDR3 nucleotides are TGTGCCAGCAGTTTTACGGCCACTAACACCGGGGAGCTGTTTTTT.

In this sample, this clonotype turned up many times. The V gene is TRBV12-3 or TRBV12-4, the J gene TRBJ2-1; D is uncertain. The CDR3 has 16 amino acids. Trimming took 4 bases from V and 8 from J, leaving 21 bases between them. CDR3 in amino acids: CASSYILSTPSDEQFF. The CDR3 DNA follows: TGTGCCAGCAGTTATATTCTCTCAACCCCTTCGGATGAGCAGTTCTTC.

This clonotype has just a few counts. The CDR3 sequence: CASSPRWGEQYF. The CDR3 DNA reads as TGTGCCAGCAGCCCCCGTTGGGGAGAGCAGTACTTC. The J gene is TRBJ2-7, the V gene TRBV7-9; D is unresolved. Germline values: CDR1 SEHNR, CDR2 FQNEAQ (reference sequence). V lost 5 bases and J 7 bases, leaving 12 bases between the germline ends. The CDR3 covers 12 residues.

The J gene is TRBJ1-6, the V gene TRBV12-3 or TRBV12-4, with D possibly matching TRBD1 (6 bases). This CDR3 has 13 amino acids. The V end was cut by 7 bases, the J end by 10 bases, with 14 bases between. The CDR3, as DNA: TGTGCCAGCAATTTCGGGAGGGGGTCACCCCTCCACTTT. As protein: CASNFGRGSPLHF.

J is TRBJ1-4 and V is TRBV27, with a tentative D call TRBD1 (6 bases). Germline V CDR1 and CDR2: MNHEY, SMNVEV (reference sequence). The V end was cut by 6 bases, the J end by 8 bases, with 28 bases between. This CDR3 has 18 amino acids. CDR3 nucleotides: TGTGCCAGCAGCCTGACAATAACAGGGACCGAGGTTCGCGAAAAACTGTTTTTT. Translation gives CASSLTITGTEVREKLFF.

At least ten counts were recorded for this clonotype. V usage is TRBV7-2 and J usage is TRBJ2-7, with 11 bases matching TRBD2. Per the germline V gene, CDR1 is SGHTA and CDR2 is FQGNSA. The ends lost 6 bases at V and 2 bases at J; junction bases unmatched: 6. This CDR3 has 15 residues. This CDR3 is CASSMTSGNPYEQYF. CDR3 in DNA: TGTGCCAGCAGTATGACTAGCGGGAACCCCTACGAGCAGTACTTC.

V and J are TRBV28 and TRBJ1-4, with D possibly matching TRBD1 (5 bases). Germline lookup yields CDR1 MDHEN and CDR2 SYDVKM. Trimming took 5 bases from V and 0 from J, leaving 10 bases between them. The CDR3 is made up of 15 amino acids. CDR3: CASSAETATNEKLFF. The CDR3 DNA reads as TGTGCCAGCAGTGCCGAGACAGCAACTAATGAAAAACTGTTTTTT.

This clonotype occurred a few times. This chain uses TRBV6-2 or TRBV6-3 with TRBJ2-7, with a tentative D call TRBD1 (5 bases). Trimming took 0 bases from V and 0 from J, leaving 12 bases between them. The CDR3 runs 16 residues. Germline values: CDR1 MNHEY, CDR2 SVGEGT. CDR3 in amino acids: CASSYSIRVSSYEQYF. The CDR3 DNA reads TGTGCCAGCAGTTACTCGATCAGGGTGAGCTCCTACGAGCAGTACTTC.

This clonotype was seen a few times. The genes are TRBV20-1 and TRBJ2-7, with TRBD2 matching over 12 bases. This CDR3 comprises 16 residues. With 6 bases clipped from V and 4 bases from J, the junction kept 13 bases outside the gene matches. CDR1 and CDR2 (germline): DFQATT, SNEGSKA (reference sequence). The CDR3 reads CSAQARSGTSGYEQYF. In DNA, the CDR3 is TGCAGTGCCCAAGCTCGGTCGGGGACTAGCGGGTACGAGCAGTACTTC.

This clonotype was observed at least ten times. The chain joins TRBV24-1 to TRBJ2-3, with D uncertain. Trimming took off 5 bases at V and 6 bases at J, with 11 bases between the two ends. The CDR3 has 13 residues. From germline, CDR1 is KGHDR and CDR2 SFDVKD. CDR3 amino acids: CATSALPLDTQYF. The CDR3 DNA reads as TGTGCCACCAGTGCCCTCCCTTTGGATACGCAGTATTTT.

This chain uses TRBV28 with TRBJ2-7; TRBD2 might be the D (5 bases). Trimming shortened V by 1 base and J by 8 bases, and 9 bases separated the two germline ends. Germline CDR1 reads MDHEN; CDR2 reads SYDVKM. The CDR3 sequence is 12 residues long. The CDR3 DNA reads TGTGCCAGCAGTTTATCAGGACTTCAGCAGTACTTC. Translated: CASSLSGLQQYF.

This chain joins TRBV29-1 and TRBJ2-7; D not certain. Trimming cost V 4 bases and J 0 bases, with 10 bases left between them. The CDR3 contains 13 residues. Looked up from germline, CDR1 is SQVTM and CDR2 is ANQGSEA. In nucleotides, the CDR3 is TGCAGCGTTGGTCCGGGCAGCTCCTACGAGCAGTACTTC. It yields the protein CSVGPGSSYEQYF.

V usage is TRBV7-8 and J usage is TRBJ2-2; 9 bases are shared with TRBD2. Germline V gene data show CDR1 as SGHVS and CDR2 as FQNEAQ. CDR3 size: 16 residues. V shed 1 base and J 4 bases; nucleotides not matched to a gene: 4. The CDR3 bases are TGTGCCAGCAGCTTAGATGCGGGAGGGTTCACCGGGGAGCTGTTTTTT. Residues: CASSLDAGGFTGELFF.

This clonotype was detected only a few times. V usage is TRBV4-3 and J usage is TRBJ2-3; D call uncertain. This CDR3 has 16 residues. Germline values: CDR1 LGHNA, CDR2 YSLEER. V was clipped by 2 bases and J by 1 base, with 13 bases between them. DNA for the CDR3: TGCGCCAGCAGCCAACTAAGAGGTGGGGGCACAGATACGCAGTATTTT. It codes for CASSQLRGGGTDTQYF.

This sequence joins TRBV19 and TRBJ2-1; D gene ambiguous. CDR1 and CDR2 (germline): LNHDA, SQIVND (reference sequence). There are 12 residues in the CDR3. V gave up 4 bases and J gave up 7 bases, with 8 bases separating them. CDR3 amino acids: CASSTSGNEQFF. The CDR3 nucleotides read TGTGCCAGTAGTACTTCTGGGAATGAGCAGTTCTTC.

This clonotype has just a few counts. The chain links TRBV12-3 or TRBV12-4 to TRBJ2-7, with 8 bases identical to TRBD2. The CDR3 has 14 residues. V was pared by 7 bases and J by 1 base, with 6 bases of the junction left unmatched. The CDR3 reads CASTFSGGSYEQYF. DNA of the CDR3: TGTGCCAGCACCTTTTCGGGGGGGTCCTACGAGCAGTACTTC.

This clonotype was found many times. The CDR3 DNA sequence: TGCGCCAGCAGCTTGAAGGGTACTGAGACCCAGTACTTC. Amino acid sequence: CASSLKGTETQYF. The genes are TRBV5-1 and TRBJ2-5; no clear D gene. This CDR3 is 13 amino acids long. V was trimmed by 1 base and J by 5 bases, leaving 9 bases between them. Per germline, CDR1 SGHRS and CDR2 YFSETQ.

The J gene is TRBJ1-3, the V gene TRBV4-2; D is uncertain. Trimming pared 0 bases from V and 11 bases from J, leaving 11 bases between. This CDR3 region has 13 residues. Germline CDR1 is LGHNA and CDR2 is YNFKEQ. The CDR3 sequence is CASSQDLRDSIYF. In DNA form, the CDR3 reads TGTGCCAGCAGCCAAGATCTTAGGGATTCCATATATTTT.

This clonotype was seen a handful of times. The genes are TRBV9 and TRBJ1-4, with D perhaps TRBD1 (5 bases). The CDR3 loop spans 14 amino acids. Trimming cost V 2 bases and J 8 bases, with 13 bases left between them. In germline, CDR1 is SGDLS, CDR2 YYNGEE. The CDR3, as DNA: TGTGCCAGCAGCGTGGACATGCAGTACGAAAAACTGTTTTTT. Protein product: CASSVDMQYEKLFF.

The sample holds a few counts of this clonotype. CDR3 nucleotide sequence: TGTGCCAGCCACGAAAGGACAGTATTGAACACTGAAGCTTTCTTT. Amino acid sequence: CASHERTVLNTEAFF. The chain is built from TRBV28 and TRBJ1-1; possibly TRBD1 for D (6 bases). Trimming took off 8 bases at V and 0 bases at J, with 16 bases between the two ends. There are 15 residues in the CDR3. CDR1 is MDHEN and CDR2 is SYDVKM in the germline V gene.